This section outlines one T cell receptor beta chain sequence together with its context. Germline V CDR1 and CDR2: MNHNS, SASEGT. Trimming removed 1 base at V and 6 bases at J, with 12 bases between. There are 14 residues in the CDR3. The record originates from a study of blood T cell repertoires in COVID-19. Authors' analysis steps: Reference gene primer amplification gave nucleated cell count estimates. Sequencing was performed with immunoSEQ multiplex PCR; in TCRdb, only in-frame clones are kept and a portion is missing. Clone size and the V and J calls come from that table; the DNA yielded D and trimming. The data show approximately 270,000 clones, with approximately 90% seen just once and roughly 2.8% held by the top ten. Cohorts were determined from participant-reported clinical history. Exposed study participants had met a COVID-19 case within 2 weeks before entry.

J is TRBJ1-1 and V is TRBV6-1; D might be TRBD1 (6 bases). This TCR was recovered from a middle-aged man who had been exposed to COVID-19. The sample consisted of PBMCs or T cells enriched from blood (not recorded which). The CDR3 sequence: CASSEGTAGAEAFF. The CDR3 nucleotides read TGTGCCAGCAGTGAAGGGACAGCAGGCGCTGAAGCTTTCTTT.